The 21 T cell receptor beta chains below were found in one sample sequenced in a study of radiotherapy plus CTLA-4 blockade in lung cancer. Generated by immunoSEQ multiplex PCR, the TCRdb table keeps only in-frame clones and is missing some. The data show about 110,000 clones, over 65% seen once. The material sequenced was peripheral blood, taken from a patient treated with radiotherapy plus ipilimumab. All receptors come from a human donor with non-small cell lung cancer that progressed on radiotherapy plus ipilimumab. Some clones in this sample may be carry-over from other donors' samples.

The CDR3 is CASKNEPTGPLHF. CDR3 in DNA: TGTGCCAGCAAGAACGAACCCACGGGACCCCTCCACTTT. The genes are TRBV6-1 and TRBJ1-6, with unresolved D. Germline V lookup: CDR1 MNHNS, CDR2 SASEGT. The CDR3 totals 13 residues. V was cut by 7 bases and J by 12 bases, with 16 bases left in between.

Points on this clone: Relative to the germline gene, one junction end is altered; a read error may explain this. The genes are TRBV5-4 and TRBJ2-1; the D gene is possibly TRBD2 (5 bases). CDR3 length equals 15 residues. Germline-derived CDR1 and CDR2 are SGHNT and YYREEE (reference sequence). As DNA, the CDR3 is TGTGCCAGCAGCTTGGGACTACAGAGAAACAATGAGCCGTTCTTC. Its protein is CASSLGLQRNNEPFF.

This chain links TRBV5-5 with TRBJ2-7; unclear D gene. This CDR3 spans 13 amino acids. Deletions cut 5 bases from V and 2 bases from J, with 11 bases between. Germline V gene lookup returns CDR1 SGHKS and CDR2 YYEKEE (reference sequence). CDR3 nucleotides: TGTGCCAGCAGTTCTGTTACCACCTACGAGCAGTACTTC. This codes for CASSSVTTYEQYF.

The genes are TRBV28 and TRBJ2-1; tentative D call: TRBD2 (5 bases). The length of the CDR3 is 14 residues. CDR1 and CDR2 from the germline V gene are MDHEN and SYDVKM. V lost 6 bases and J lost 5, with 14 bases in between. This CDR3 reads CASSPLREHNEQFF. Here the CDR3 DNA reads TGTGCCAGCAGCCCTCTCCGGGAACACAATGAGCAGTTCTTC.

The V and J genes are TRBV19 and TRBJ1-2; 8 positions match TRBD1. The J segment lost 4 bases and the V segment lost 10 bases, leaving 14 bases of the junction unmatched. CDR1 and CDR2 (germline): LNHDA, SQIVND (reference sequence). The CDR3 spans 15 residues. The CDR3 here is CATSRPGQGIYGYTF. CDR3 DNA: TGTGCCACCTCCCGCCCCGGACAGGGTATCTATGGCTACACCTTC.

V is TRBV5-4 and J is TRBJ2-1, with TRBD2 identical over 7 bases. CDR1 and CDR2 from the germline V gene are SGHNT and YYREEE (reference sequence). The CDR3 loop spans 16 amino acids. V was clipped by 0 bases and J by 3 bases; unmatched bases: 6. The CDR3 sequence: CASSLVPAGLYNEQFF. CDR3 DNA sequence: TGTGCCAGCAGCTTGGTTCCAGCGGGGCTCTACAATGAGCAGTTCTTC.

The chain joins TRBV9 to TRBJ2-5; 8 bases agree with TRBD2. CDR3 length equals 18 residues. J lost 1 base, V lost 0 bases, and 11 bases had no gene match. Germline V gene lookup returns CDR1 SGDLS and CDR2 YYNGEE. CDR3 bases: TGTGCCAGCAGCGTAGGGGCTAGCGGGTGGGGGGTCCAAGAGACCCAGTACTTC. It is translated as CASSVGASGWGVQETQYF.

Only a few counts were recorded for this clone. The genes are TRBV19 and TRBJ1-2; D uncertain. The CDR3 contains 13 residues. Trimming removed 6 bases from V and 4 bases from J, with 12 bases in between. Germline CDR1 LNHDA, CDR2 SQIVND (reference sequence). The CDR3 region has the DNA TGTGCCAGTAGCGAAACAGCGATCTATGGCTACACCTTC. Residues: CASSETAIYGYTF.

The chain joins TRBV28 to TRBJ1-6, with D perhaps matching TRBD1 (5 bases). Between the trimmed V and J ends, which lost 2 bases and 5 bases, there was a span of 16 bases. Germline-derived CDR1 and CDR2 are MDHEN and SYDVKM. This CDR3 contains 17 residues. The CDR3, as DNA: TGTGCCAGCAGTTTAATCCTTCAGGGTTGGGATAATTCACCCCTCCACTTT. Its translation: CASSLILQGWDNSPLHF.

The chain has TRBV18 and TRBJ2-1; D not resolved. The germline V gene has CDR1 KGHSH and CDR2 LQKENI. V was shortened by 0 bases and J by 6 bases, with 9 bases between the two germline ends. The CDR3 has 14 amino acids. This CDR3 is CASSPPIRVNEQFF. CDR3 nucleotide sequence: TGTGCCAGCTCACCACCGATAAGAGTCAATGAGCAGTTCTTC.

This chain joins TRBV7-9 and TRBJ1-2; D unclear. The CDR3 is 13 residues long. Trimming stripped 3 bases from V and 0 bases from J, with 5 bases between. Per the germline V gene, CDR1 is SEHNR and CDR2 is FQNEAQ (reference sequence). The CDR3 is CASSFEPNYGYTF. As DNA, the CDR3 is TGTGCCAGCAGCTTTGAACCTAACTATGGCTACACCTTC.

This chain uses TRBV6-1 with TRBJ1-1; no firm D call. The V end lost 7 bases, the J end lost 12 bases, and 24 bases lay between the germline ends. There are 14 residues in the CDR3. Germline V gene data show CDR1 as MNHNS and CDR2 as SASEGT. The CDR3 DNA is TGTGCCAGCAAGAGACTCGAGGGATCCGCGGTAACTTTCTTT. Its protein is CASKRLEGSAVTFF.

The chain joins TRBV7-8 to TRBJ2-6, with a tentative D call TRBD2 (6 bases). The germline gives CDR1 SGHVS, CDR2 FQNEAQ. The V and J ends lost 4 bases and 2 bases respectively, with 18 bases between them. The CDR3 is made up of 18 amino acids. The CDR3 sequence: CASSSPGLPAPGANVLTF. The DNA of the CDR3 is TGTGCCAGCAGCTCCCCGGGACTTCCGGCCCCTGGGGCCAACGTCCTGACTTTC.

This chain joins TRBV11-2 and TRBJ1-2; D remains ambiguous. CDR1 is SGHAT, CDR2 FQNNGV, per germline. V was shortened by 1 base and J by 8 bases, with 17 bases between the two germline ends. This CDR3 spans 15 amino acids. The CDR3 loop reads CASSLGVGIGVGYTF. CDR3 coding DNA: TGTGCCAGCAGCTTAGGGGTAGGGATCGGTGTCGGCTACACCTTC.

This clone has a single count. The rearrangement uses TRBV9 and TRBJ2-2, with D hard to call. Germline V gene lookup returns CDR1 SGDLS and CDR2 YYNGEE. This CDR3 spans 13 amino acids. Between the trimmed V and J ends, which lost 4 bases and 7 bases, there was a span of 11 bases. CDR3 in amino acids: CASSLRTSGELFF. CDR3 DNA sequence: TGTGCCAGCAGCCTACGAACCAGCGGGGAGCTGTTTTTT.

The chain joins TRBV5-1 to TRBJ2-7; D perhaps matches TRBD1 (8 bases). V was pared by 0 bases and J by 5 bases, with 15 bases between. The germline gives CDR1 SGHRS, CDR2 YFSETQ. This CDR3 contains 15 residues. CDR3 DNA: TGCGCCAGCAGCTTGGCCCGACAGGGGAGGGACGAGCAGTACTTC. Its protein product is CASSLARQGRDEQYF.

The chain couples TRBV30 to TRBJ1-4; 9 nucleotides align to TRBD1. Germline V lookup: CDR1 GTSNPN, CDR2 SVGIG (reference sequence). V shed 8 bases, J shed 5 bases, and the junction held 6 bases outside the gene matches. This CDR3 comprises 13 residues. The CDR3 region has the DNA TGTGCCGGGGGGACAGGGTACAATGAAAAACTGTTTTTT. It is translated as CAGGTGYNEKLFF. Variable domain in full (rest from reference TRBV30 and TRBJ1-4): SQTIHQWPATLVQPVGSPLSLECTVEGTSNPNLYWYRQAAGRGLQLLFYSVGIGQISSEVPQNLSASRPQDRQFILSSKKLLLSDSGFYLCAGGTGYNEKLFFGSGTQLSVL.

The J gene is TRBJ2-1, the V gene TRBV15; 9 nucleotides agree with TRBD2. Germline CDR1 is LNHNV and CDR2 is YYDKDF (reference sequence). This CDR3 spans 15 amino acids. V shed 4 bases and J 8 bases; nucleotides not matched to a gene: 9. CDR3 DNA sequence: TGTGCCACCAGCAAGGGCGGGGGGGCCTCGGATGAGCAGTTCTTC. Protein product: CATSKGGGASDEQFF. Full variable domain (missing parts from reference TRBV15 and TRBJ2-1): DAMVIQNPRYQVTQFGKPVTLSCSQTLNHNVMYWYQQKSSQAPKLLFHYYDKDFNNEADTPDNFQSRRPNTSFCFLDIRSPGLGDTAMYLCATSKGGGASDEQFFGPGTRLTVL.

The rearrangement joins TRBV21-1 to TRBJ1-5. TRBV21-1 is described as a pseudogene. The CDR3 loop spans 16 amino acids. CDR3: CASSKERVSVNQPQHF. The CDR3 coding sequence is TGTGCCAGCAGCAAAGAGCGGGTGAGTGTCAATCAGCCCCAGCATTTT.

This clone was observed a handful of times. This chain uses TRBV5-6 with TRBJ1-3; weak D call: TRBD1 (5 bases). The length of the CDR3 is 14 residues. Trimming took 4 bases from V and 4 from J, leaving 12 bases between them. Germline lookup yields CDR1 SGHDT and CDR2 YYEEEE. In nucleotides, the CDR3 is TGTGCCAGCAGCAGTGGGGGAAGAGGAAACACCATATATTTT. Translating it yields CASSSGGRGNTIYF.

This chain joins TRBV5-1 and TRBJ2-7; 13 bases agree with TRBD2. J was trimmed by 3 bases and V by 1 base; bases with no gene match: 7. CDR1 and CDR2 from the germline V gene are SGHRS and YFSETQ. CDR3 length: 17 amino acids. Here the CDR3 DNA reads TGCGCCAGCAGCTTGCTGCAAGGACTAGCGGGGGACTACGAGCAGTACTTC. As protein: CASSLLQGLAGDYEQYF.